This T cell receptor beta chain was recovered during a study of blood T cell repertoires in COVID-19. Study in general: The samples span acute and convalescent COVID-19 from the United States, Italy and Spain. The analysed material was cDNA or gDNA that came from T cells, B-cell-depleted T cells, or PBMCs.

Original analysis: Counts of nucleated cells, estimated from reference gene primer amplification, were obtained. The table came from immunoSEQ multiplex PCR; TCRdb's copy has only in-frame clones and leaves some out. V and J calls and clone size are given by that table; D and trimming were obtained from the DNA. The sample carries some 100,000 clones, 60% to 85% recorded once. CDR1 SGHRS and CDR2 YFSETQ come from the germline V gene. J gave up 2 bases and V 4 bases, and 6 bases lay outside the gene matches. The CDR3 loop spans 14 amino acids. What was sequenced was peripheral blood. The receptor was derived from a man between 65 and 85 years old with acute or convalescent COVID-19. The chain has TRBV5-1 and TRBJ2-7, with 7 bases matching TRBD2. CDR3 residues: CASSRGVLAYEQYF. The CDR3 DNA follows: TGCGCCAGCAGCCGGGGGGTACTCGCCTACGAGCAGTACTTC.